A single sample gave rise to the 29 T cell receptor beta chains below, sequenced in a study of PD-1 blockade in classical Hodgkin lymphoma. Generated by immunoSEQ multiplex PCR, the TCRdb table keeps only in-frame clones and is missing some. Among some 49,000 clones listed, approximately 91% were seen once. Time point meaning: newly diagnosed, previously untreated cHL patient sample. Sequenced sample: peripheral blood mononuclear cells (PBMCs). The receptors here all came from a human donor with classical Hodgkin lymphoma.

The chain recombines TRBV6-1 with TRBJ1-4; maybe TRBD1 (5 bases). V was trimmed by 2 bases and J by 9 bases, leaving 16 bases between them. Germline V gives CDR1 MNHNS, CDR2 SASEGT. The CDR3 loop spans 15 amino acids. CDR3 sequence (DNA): TGTGCCAGCAGTGAATTGCCGGGGCCCGGGAAAAAACTGTTTTTT. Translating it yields CASSELPGPGKKLFF.

This CDR3 is CASKGALNQETQYF. CDR3 DNA: TGTGCCAGCAAGGGGGCGCTTAACCAAGAGACCCAGTACTTC. The genes are TRBV6-5 and TRBJ2-5, with 7 bases identical to TRBD1. CDR1 is MNHEY and CDR2 is SVGAGI in the germline V gene. This CDR3 has 14 residues. V trimming: 7 bases; J trimming: 0 bases; junction bases outside the gene matches: 5.

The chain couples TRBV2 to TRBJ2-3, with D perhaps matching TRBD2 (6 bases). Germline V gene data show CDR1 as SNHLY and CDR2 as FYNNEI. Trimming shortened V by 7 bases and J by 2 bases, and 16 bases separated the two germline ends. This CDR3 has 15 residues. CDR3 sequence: CASKSEGLTTDTQYF. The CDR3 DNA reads TGTGCCAGCAAGTCCGAGGGACTTACCACAGATACGCAGTATTTT.

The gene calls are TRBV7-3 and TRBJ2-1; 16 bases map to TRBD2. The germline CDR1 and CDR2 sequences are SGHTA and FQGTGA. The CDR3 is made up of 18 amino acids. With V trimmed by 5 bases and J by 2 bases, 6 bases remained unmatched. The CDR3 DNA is TGTGCCAGCAGCCGCGGGACTAGCGGGAGGGAAGCCTACAATGAGCAGTTCTTC. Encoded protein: CASSRGTSGREAYNEQFF.

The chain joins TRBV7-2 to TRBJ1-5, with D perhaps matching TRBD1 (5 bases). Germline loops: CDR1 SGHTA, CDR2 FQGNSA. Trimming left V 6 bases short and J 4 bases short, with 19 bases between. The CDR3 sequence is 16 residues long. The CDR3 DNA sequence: TGTGCCAGCAGTCTTACGTGGGGCGGGGGGAATCAGCCCCAGCATTTT. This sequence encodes CASSLTWGGGNQPQHF.

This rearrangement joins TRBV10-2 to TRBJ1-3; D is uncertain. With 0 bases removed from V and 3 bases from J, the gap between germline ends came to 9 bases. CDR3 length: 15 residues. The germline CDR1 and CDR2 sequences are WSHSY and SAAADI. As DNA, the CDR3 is TGCGCCAGCAGTGAGTCAGGGCTGTTTGGAAACACCATATATTTT. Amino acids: CASSESGLFGNTIYF.

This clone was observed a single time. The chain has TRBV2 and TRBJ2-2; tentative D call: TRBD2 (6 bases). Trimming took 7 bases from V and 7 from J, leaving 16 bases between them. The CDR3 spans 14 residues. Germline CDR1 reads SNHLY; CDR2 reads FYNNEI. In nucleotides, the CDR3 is TGTGCCAGCATTGGCGGGGAGATTATCGGGGAGCTGTTTTTT. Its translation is CASIGGEIIGELFF.

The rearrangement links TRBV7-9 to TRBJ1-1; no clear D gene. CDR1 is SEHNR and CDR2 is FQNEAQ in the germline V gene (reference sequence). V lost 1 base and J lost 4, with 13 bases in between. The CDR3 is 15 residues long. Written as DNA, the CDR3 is TGTGCCAGCAGCTTAGACCGTCCCCCTGTCACTGAAGCTTTCTTT. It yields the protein CASSLDRPPVTEAFF. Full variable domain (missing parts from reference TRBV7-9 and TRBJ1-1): DTGVSQNPRHKITKRGQNVTFRCDPISEHNRLYWYRQTLGQGPEFLTYFQNEAQLEKSRLLSDRFSAERPKGSFSTLEIQRTEQGDSAMYLCASSLDRPPVTEAFFGQGTRLTVV.

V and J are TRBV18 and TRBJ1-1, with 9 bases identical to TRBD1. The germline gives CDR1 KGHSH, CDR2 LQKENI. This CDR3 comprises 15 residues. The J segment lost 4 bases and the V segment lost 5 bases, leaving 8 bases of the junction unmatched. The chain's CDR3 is CASSVRTGDGTEAFF. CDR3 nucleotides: TGTGCCAGCTCAGTCAGGACAGGGGATGGCACTGAAGCTTTCTTT.

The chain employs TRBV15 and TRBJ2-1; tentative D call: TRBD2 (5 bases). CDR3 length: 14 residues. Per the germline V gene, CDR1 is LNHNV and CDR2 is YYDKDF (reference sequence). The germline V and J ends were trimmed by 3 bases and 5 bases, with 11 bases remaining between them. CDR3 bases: TGTGCCACCAGCAGTGGGCGGGCTGACAATGAGCAGTTCTTC. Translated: CATSSGRADNEQFF.

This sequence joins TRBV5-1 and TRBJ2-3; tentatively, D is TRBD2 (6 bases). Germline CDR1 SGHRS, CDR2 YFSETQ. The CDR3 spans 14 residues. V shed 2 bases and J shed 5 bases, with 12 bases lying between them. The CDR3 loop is CASSFDNSGDTQYF. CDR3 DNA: TGCGCCAGCAGCTTTGATAATAGCGGAGATACGCAGTATTTT.

The CDR3 DNA reads TGTGCCTGGAGTGTACTGGCCTCTGGAAACACCATATATTTT. It specifies CAWSVLASGNTIYF. J is TRBJ1-3 and V is TRBV30; D is unclear. CDR3 length: 14 residues. The germline CDR1 and CDR2 sequences are GTSNPN and SVGIG (reference sequence). Trimming pared 0 bases from V and 0 bases from J, leaving 6 bases between.

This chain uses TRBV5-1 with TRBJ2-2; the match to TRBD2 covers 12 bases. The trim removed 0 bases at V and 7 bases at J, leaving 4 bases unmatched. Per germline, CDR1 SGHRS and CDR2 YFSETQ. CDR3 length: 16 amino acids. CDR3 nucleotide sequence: TGCGCCAGCAGCTTGGGGACTAGCGGGATGAGCGGGGAGCTGTTTTTT. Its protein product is CASSLGTSGMSGELFF. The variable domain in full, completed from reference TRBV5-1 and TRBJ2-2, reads KAGVTQTPRYLIKTRGQQVTLSCSPISGHRSVSWYQQTPGQGLQFLFEYFSETQRNKGNFPGRFSGRQFSNSRSEMNVSTLELGDSALYLCASSLGTSGMSGELFFGEGSRLTVL.

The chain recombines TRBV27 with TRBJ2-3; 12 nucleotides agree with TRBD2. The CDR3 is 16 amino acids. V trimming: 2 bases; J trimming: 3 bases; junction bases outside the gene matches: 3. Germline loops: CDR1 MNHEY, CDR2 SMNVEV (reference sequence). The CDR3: CASSLLLAGGTDTQYF. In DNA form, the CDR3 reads TGTGCCAGCAGTTTACTACTAGCGGGGGGTACAGATACGCAGTATTTT.

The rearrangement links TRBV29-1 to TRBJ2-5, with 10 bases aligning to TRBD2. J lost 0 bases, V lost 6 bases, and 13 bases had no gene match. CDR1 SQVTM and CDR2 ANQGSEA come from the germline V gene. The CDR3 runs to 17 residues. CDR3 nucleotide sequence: TGCAGCGTCTTTACCTCTAGCGGGGGCCTGTACCAAGAGACCCAGTACTTC. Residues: CSVFTSSGGLYQETQYF.

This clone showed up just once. In nucleotides, the CDR3 is TGTGCCAGCAGCCCCCAAGGACTAGCGGCCGGGGAGCTGTTTTTT. The encoded protein is CASSPQGLAAGELFF. The V gene is TRBV11-3, the J gene TRBJ2-2, with 10 nucleotides matching TRBD2. Germline-derived CDR1 and CDR2 are SGHNT and YENEEA. V gave up 5 bases and J gave up 6 bases; unmatched junction bases: 6. CDR3 size: 15 residues.

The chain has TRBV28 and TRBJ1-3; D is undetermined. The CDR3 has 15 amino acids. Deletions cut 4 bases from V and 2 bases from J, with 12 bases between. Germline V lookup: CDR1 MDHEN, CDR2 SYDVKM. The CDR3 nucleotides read TGTGCCAGCAGTTCCCTAGGAGGGCCTGGAAACACCATATATTTT. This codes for CASSSLGGPGNTIYF. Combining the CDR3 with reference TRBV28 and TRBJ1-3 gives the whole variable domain DVKVTQSSRYLVKRTGEKVFLECVQDMDHENMFWYRQDPGLGLRLIYFSYDVKMKEKGDIPEGYSVSREKKERFSLILESASTNQTSMYLCASSSLGGPGNTIYFGEGSWLTVV.

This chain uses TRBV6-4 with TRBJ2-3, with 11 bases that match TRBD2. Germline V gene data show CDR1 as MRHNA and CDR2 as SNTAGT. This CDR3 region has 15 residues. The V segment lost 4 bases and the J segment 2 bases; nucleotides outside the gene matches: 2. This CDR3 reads CASSVTSGATDTQYF. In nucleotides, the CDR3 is TGTGCCAGCAGTGTGACTAGCGGGGCCACAGATACGCAGTATTTT.

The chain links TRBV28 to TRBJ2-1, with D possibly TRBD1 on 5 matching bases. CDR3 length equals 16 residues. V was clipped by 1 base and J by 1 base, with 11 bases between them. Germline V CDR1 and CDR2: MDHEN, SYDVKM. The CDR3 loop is CASSLSGLRSYNEQFF. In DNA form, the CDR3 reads TGTGCCAGCAGTTTATCAGGGCTGCGATCCTACAATGAGCAGTTCTTC.

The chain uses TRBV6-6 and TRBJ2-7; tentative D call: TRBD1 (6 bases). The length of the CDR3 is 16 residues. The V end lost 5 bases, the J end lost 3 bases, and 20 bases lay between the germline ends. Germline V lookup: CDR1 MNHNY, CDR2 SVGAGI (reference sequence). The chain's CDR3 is CASSLLQGIDLYEQYF. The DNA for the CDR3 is TGTGCCAGCAGTCTCCTGCAGGGGATAGACCTCTACGAGCAGTACTTC.

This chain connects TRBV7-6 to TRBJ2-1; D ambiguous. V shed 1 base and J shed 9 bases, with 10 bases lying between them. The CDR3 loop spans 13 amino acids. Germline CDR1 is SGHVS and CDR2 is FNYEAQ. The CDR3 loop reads CASSLGSTGEQFF. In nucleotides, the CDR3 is TGTGCCAGCAGCTTAGGTTCTACCGGTGAGCAGTTCTTC.

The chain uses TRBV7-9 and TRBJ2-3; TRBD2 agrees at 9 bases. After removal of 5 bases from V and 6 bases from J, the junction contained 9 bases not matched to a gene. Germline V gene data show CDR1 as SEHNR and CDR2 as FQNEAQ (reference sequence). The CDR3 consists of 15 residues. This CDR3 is CASSPLTSGGDTQYF. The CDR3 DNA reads TGTGCCAGCAGCCCCTTGACTAGCGGTGGGGATACGCAGTATTTT.

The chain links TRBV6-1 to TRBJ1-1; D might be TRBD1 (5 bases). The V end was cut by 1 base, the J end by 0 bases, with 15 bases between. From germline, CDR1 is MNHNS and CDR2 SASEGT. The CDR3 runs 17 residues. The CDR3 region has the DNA TGTGCCAGCAGTGAAGTGATCGGGGGTCGATTGAACACTGAAGCTTTCTTT. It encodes CASSEVIGGRLNTEAFF.

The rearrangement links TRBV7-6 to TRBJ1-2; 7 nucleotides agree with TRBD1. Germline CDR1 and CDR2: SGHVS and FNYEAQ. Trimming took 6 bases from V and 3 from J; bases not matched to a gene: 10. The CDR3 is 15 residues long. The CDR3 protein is CASSMGQFPHYGYTF. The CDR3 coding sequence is TGTGCCAGCAGTATGGGACAGTTCCCGCACTATGGCTACACCTTC.

CDR3 bases: TGTGCCAGTAGCCTCGGATGGGCTAGCACAGATACGCAGTATTTT. Protein: CASSLGWASTDTQYF. The rearrangement uses TRBV19 and TRBJ2-3; no clear D. Between the trimmed V and J ends, which lost 6 bases and 0 bases, there was a span of 13 bases. CDR3 length: 15 amino acids. Per the germline V gene, CDR1 is LNHDA and CDR2 is SQIVND (reference sequence). The full variable domain, with the rest looked up from reference TRBV19 and TRBJ2-3, is DGGITQSPKYLFRKEGQNVTLSCEQNLNHDAMYWYRQDPGQGLRLIYYSQIVNDFQKGDIAEGYSVSREKKESFPLTVTSAQKNPTAFYLCASSLGWASTDTQYFGPGTRLTVL.

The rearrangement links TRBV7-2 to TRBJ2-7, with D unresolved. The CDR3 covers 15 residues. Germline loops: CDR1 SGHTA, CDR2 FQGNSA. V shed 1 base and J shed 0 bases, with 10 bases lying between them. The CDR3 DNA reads TGTGCCAGCAGCTTAGGGGCAGCCAGCTCCTACGAGCAGTACTTC. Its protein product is CASSLGAASSYEQYF.

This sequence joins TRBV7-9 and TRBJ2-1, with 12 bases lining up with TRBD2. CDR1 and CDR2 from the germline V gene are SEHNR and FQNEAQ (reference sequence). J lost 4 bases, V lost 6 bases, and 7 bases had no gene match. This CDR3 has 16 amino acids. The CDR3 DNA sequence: TGTGCCAGCAGATCCCCTAGCGGGAGGGAATACAATGAGCAGTTCTTC. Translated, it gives CASRSPSGREYNEQFF.

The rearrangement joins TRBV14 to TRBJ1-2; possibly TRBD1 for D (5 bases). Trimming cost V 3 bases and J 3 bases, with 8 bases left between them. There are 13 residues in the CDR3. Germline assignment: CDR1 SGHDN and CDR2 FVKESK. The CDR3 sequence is CASSQRQYYGYTF. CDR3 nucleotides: TGTGCCAGCAGCCAGAGACAGTACTATGGCTACACCTTC.

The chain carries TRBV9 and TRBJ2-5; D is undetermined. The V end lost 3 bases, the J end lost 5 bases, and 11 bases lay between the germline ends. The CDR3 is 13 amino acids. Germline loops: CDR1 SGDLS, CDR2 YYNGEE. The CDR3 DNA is TGTGCCAGCAGCGAACGCGGATGGGAGACCCAGTACTTC. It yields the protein CASSERGWETQYF. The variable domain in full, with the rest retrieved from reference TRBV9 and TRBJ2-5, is DSGVTQTPKHLITATGQRVTLRCSPRSGDLSVYWYQQSLDQGLQFLIQYYNGEERAKGNILERFSAQQFPDLHSELNLSSLELGDSALYFCASSERGWETQYFGPGTRLLVL.